The clone carrying this T cell receptor beta chain showed up just once. These data come from a study of blood T cell repertoires in COVID-19. Germline V gene data show CDR1 as SGHAT and CDR2 as FQNNGV. The CDR3 spans 13 residues. V trimming: 4 bases; J trimming: 12 bases; junction bases outside the gene matches: 4. Data came from immunoSEQ multiplex PCR; TCRdb stores just in-frame clones and leaves some out. Among a few hundred thousand clones listed, over 75% were seen once. The study recruited people aged roughly 18 to 95 years across 20 to 30 US areas. Grouping used clinical history reported by participants in a survey and questionnaire.

This chain joins TRBV11-2 and TRBJ1-6; 9 bases line up with TRBD1. This receptor was taken from a man aged 18 to 29 who had recovered from COVID-19. Sequencing input: PBMCs or T cells enriched from blood (not recorded which). In DNA form, the CDR3 reads TGTGCCAGCAGCTGGACAGGGGAAGTACCCCTCCACTTT. Its protein product is CASSWTGEVPLHF.